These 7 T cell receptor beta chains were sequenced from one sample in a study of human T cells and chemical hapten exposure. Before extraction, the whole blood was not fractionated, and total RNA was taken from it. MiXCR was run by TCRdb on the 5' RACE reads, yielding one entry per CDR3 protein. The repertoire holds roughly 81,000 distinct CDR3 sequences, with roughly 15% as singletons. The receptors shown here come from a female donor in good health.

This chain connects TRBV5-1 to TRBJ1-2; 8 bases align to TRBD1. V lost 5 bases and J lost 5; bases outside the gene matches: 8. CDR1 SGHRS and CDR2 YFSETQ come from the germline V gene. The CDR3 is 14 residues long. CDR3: CASRDRDALYGYTF. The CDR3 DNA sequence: TGCGCCAGCAGGGACAGGGACGCTTTATATGGCTACACCTTC. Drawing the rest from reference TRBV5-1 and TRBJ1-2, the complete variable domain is KAGVTQTPRYLIKTRGQQVTLSCSPISGHRSVSWYQQTPGQGLQFLFEYFSETQRNKGNFPGRFSGRQFSNSRSEMNVSTLELGDSALYLCASRDRDALYGYTFGSGTRLTVV.

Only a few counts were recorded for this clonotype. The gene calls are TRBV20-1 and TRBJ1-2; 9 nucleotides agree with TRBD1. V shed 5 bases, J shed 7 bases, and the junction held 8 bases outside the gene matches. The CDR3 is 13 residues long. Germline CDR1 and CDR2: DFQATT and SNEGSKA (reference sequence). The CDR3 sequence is CSAATGGSGGYTF. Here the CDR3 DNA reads TGCAGTGCTGCTACAGGGGGCTCTGGTGGCTACACCTTC.

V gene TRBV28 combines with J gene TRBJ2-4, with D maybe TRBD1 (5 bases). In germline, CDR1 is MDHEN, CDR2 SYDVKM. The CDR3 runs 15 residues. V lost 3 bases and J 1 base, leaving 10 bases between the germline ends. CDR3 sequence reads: CASSLSGSAKNIQYF. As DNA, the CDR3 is TGTGCCAGCAGTTTGTCAGGGTCCGCCAAAAACATTCAGTACTTC.

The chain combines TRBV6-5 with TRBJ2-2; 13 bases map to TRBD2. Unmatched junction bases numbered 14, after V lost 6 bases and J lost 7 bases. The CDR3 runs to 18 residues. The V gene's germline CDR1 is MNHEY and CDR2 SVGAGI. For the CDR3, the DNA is TGTGCCAGCAGGAGATCGGGGACTAGCGGGATAGGCGGCGGGGAGCTGTTTTTT. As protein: CASRRSGTSGIGGGELFF.

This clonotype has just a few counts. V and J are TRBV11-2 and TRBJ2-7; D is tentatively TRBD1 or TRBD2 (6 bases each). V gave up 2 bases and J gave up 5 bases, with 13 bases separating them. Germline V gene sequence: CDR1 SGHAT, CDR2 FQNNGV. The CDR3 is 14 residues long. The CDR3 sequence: CASSLSGGGHEQYF. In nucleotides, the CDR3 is TGTGCCAGCAGCTTATCCGGGGGCGGACACGAGCAGTACTTC.

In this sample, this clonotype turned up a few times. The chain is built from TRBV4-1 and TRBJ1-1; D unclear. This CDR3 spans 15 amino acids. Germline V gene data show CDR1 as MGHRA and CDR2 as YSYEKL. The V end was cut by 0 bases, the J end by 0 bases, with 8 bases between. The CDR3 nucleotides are TGCGCCAGCAGCCAAGATGGGGTAATGAACACTGAAGCTTTCTTT. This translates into CASSQDGVMNTEAFF.

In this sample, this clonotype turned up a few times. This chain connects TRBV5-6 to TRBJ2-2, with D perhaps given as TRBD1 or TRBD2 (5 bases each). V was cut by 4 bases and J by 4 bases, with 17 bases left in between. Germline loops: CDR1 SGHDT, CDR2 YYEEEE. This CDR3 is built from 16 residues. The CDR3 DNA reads TGTGCCAGCAGCCTTGACCGGGACCAGTTCACCGGGGAGCTGTTTTTT. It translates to CASSLDRDQFTGELFF.